Here is one TCR beta chain with its context. Trimming cost V 3 bases and J 1 base, with 6 bases left between them. Germline V gene sequence: CDR1 SGHTA, CDR2 FQGTGA. The CDR3 loop spans 13 amino acids. This sample was taken from a study of blood T cell repertoires in COVID-19. For the study at large: COVID-19 samples collected from the United States, Italy and Spain covered acute and convalescent phases. PBMCs, B-cell-depleted T cells, or T cells were the source of the cDNA or gDNA that made up the material.

Some clones are missing from TCRdb's copy, which holds only in-frame ones; the method was immunoSEQ multiplex PCR. The sample consists of 100,000 to 150,000 clones, around three quarters of them appearing once. The sequencing input was peripheral blood. This sequence originates from a man in his forties with active or convalescent COVID-19. The chain recombines TRBV7-3 with TRBJ1-1; D remains unclear. The CDR3 coding sequence is TGTGCCAGCAGCTTCGGGGAGAACACTGAAGCTTTCTTT. This gives the protein CASSFGENTEAFF.